The rows below give T cell receptor beta chains drawn from one sample of a study of T cells after posttransplantation cyclophosphamide. Assay used: immunoSEQ multiplex PCR; TCRdb lists only in-frame clones, some missing. The sample holds roughly 1,500 clones, roughly 81% seen once. Here the sequenced sample was CD4+ T cells sorted from PBMCs, taken after allogeneic stem cell transplant with posttransplant cyclophosphamide. The source of these receptors is a male patient aged 45-59 years who received an allogeneic stem cell transplant from an unrelated donor, was CMV-positive, and had acute GVHD only. The graft donor may account for some of the T cells. Each CDR3 is given with its conserved first and last residue. Each record gives: V gene, clone size, D gene, J gene, CDR3 protein, CDR3 DNA. The D gene is left open where the match is weak. For some rows the clone size is stated as once, few or many, or as a class when expanded; others skip it.

V gene: TRBV7-3; clone size: NA; D gene: NA; J gene: TRBJ2-1; CDR3 protein: CASSLARSSYNEQFF; CDR3 DNA: TGTGCCAGCAGCCTAGCAAGGAGCTCCTACAATGAGCAGTTCTTC
V gene: TRBV19; clone size: NA; D gene: NA; J gene: TRBJ1-2; CDR3 protein: CASSPGVNYGYTF; CDR3 DNA: TGTGCCAGTAGTCCAGGGGTGAACTATGGCTACACCTTC
V gene: TRBV18; clone size: few; D gene: TRBD1; J gene: TRBJ2-2; CDR3 protein: CASSSTGTDTGELFF; CDR3 DNA: TGTGCCAGCTCATCAACCGGGACAGACACCGGGGAGCTGTTTTTT
V gene: TRBV30; clone size: NA; D gene: NA; J gene: TRBJ1-3; CDR3 protein: CAWAGPRFVEDTIYF; CDR3 DNA: TGTGCCTGGGCCGGGCCACGGTTTGTGGAGGACACCATATATTTT
V gene: TRBV5-1; clone size: NA; D gene: NA; J gene: TRBJ2-5; CDR3 protein: CASSFPGEATQYF; CDR3 DNA: TGCGCCAGCAGCTTCCCGGGGGAGGCGACCCAGTACTTC
V gene: TRBV5-1; clone size: NA; D gene: NA; J gene: TRBJ1-1; CDR3 protein: CASSLETGSNTEAFF; CDR3 DNA: TGCGCCAGCAGCTTGGAGACAGGCTCGAACACTGAAGCTTTCTTT
V gene: TRBV7-2; clone size: once; D gene: NA; J gene: TRBJ1-2; CDR3 protein: CASSLGPGGGYTF; CDR3 DNA: TGTGCCAGCAGCTTGGGCCCGGGCGGGGGCTACACCTTC
V gene: TRBV5-4; clone size: NA; D gene: NA; J gene: TRBJ1-4; CDR3 protein: CASSWDMTGSNEKLFF; CDR3 DNA: TGTGCCAGCAGCTGGGACATGACTGGCTCTAATGAAAAACTGTTTTTT
V gene: TRBV27; clone size: NA; D gene: NA; J gene: TRBJ1-1; CDR3 protein: CASSLFSGGTEAFF; CDR3 DNA: TGTGCCAGCAGTTTATTTTCCGGGGGCACTGAAGCTTTCTTT
V gene: TRBV28; clone size: NA; D gene: NA; J gene: TRBJ2-2; CDR3 protein: CASSLRSSGELFF; CDR3 DNA: TGTGCCAGCAGTTTGCGCTCCTCCGGGGAGCTGTTTTTT
V gene: TRBV4-1; clone size: NA; D gene: TRBD2; J gene: TRBJ2-7; CDR3 protein: CASASTSGRIPGEQYF; CDR3 DNA: TGCGCCAGCGCCTCGACTAGCGGGAGGATCCCCGGCGAGCAGTACTTC
V gene: TRBV27; clone size: NA; D gene: TRBD2; J gene: TRBJ2-3; CDR3 protein: CASSLLSGMGTDTQYF; CDR3 DNA: TGTGCCAGCAGTTTACTTAGCGGGATGGGCACAGATACGCAGTATTTT
V gene: TRBV2; clone size: NA; D gene: NA; J gene: TRBJ2-7; CDR3 protein: CASSGTEYYEQYF; CDR3 DNA: TGTGCCAGCAGTGGTACAGAATACTACGAGCAGTACTTC
V gene: TRBV6-1; clone size: once; D gene: NA; J gene: TRBJ2-5; CDR3 protein: CASTGEAETQYF; CDR3 DNA: TGTGCCAGCACGGGAGAGGCAGAGACCCAGTACTTC
V gene: TRBV7-2; clone size: NA; D gene: NA; J gene: TRBJ1-2; CDR3 protein: CASSYRESDGYTF; CDR3 DNA: TGTGCCAGCAGCTACAGGGAGTCGGATGGCTACACCTTC
V gene: TRBV5-1; clone size: NA; D gene: NA; J gene: TRBJ2-1; CDR3 protein: CASSFFPGARSYNEQFF; CDR3 DNA: TGCGCCAGCAGCTTTTTTCCAGGTGCCCGATCCTACAATGAGCAGTTCTTC
V gene: TRBV10-3; clone size: NA; D gene: NA; J gene: TRBJ1-5; CDR3 protein: CAISETGGMQPQHF; CDR3 DNA: TGTGCCATCAGTGAGACTGGGGGCATGCAGCCCCAGCATTTT
V gene: TRBV7-2; clone size: NA; D gene: NA; J gene: TRBJ2-1; CDR3 protein: CASSKTSTSYNEQFF; CDR3 DNA: TGTGCCAGCAGCAAAACTAGCACCTCCTACAATGAGCAGTTCTTC
V gene: TRBV7-2; clone size: once; D gene: NA; J gene: TRBJ1-1; CDR3 protein: CASSLLPTATEAFF; CDR3 DNA: TGTGCCAGCAGCTTACTACCGACAGCCACTGAAGCTTTCTTT
V gene: TRBV28; clone size: NA; D gene: TRBD1; J gene: TRBJ1-6; CDR3 protein: CASGLRGRGLSPLHF; CDR3 DNA: TGTGCCAGCGGGCTTCGGGGCAGGGGGCTGTCACCCCTCCACTTT